Shown below are 16 T cell receptor beta chains from a single sample sequenced in a study of blood T cells in healthy people across ages. The authors ran a second PCR of roughly 6 to 12 cycles using a sample-barcoded 5' primer and a J-beta primer mix. TCRdb re-derived calls from the 5' RACE reads in MiXCR, one entry per CDR3 protein. The data hold around 800,000 distinct CDR3 sequences, with around 42% observed a single time. The sample comprised blood. These receptors were obtained from a man in his sixties in good health.

V is TRBV20-1 and J is TRBJ2-7, with a possible D match to TRBD2 (5 bases). This CDR3 has 10 amino acids. Trimming removed 6 bases from V and 6 bases from J, with 9 bases in between. Germline-derived CDR1 and CDR2 are DFQATT and SNEGSKA (reference sequence). CDR3 sequence: CSALEAEQYF. The CDR3 DNA sequence: TGCAGTGCACTAGAGGCCGAGCAGTACTTC.

The chain employs TRBV20-1 and TRBJ2-3; perhaps TRBD2 as D (6 bases). Germline loops: CDR1 DFQATT, CDR2 SNEGSKA (reference sequence). V was trimmed by 7 bases and J by 2 bases, leaving 16 bases between them. The CDR3 runs 14 residues. The CDR3 spells CSVSAGSSTDTQYF. CDR3 in DNA: TGCAGTGTATCCGCGGGGTCTTCCACAGATACGCAGTATTTT.

This clonotype was seen a few times. This rearrangement joins TRBV5-1 to TRBJ2-5; the D is unclear. The V end lost 0 bases, the J end lost 3 bases, and 6 bases lay between the germline ends. This CDR3 is built from 13 residues. In germline, CDR1 is SGHRS, CDR2 YFSETQ. The CDR3 DNA reads as TGCGCCAGCAGCTTGGGTCCTGAAGAGACCCAGTACTTC. Its translation is CASSLGPEETQYF.

This clonotype was recorded a few times. The V and J genes are TRBV3-1 and TRBJ1-6, with D perhaps matching TRBD1 (5 bases). The V end lost 3 bases, the J end lost 8 bases, and 14 bases lay between the germline ends. The CDR3 consists of 15 residues. The germline V gene encodes CDR1 LGHDT and CDR2 YNNKEL (reference sequence). Written as DNA, the CDR3 is TGTGCCAGCAGCCATATACGGGGGAAGGATTCACCCCTCCACTTT. This translates into CASSHIRGKDSPLHF.

This clonotype was seen more than once but under ten times. The chain uses TRBV10-3 and TRBJ2-1, with 14 bases fitting TRBD2. V lost 5 bases, J lost 0 bases, and 6 bases stayed unmatched. Germline CDR1 and CDR2: ENHRY and SYGVKD. CDR3 length: 18 residues. The DNA for the CDR3 is TGTGCCATCAGTTCGACTAGCGGGGGGGCGGGCTCCTACAATGAGCAGTTCTTC. It translates to CAISSTSGGAGSYNEQFF.

The chain employs TRBV18 and TRBJ2-1; 8 bases agree with TRBD2. Looked up from germline, CDR1 is KGHSH and CDR2 is LQKENI. This CDR3 comprises 16 residues. V trimming: 2 bases; J trimming: 4 bases; junction bases outside the gene matches: 7. Written as DNA, the CDR3 is TGTGCCAGCTCACCAGCCACGGGGGGGTCGTACAATGAGCAGTTCTTC. Amino acids: CASSPATGGSYNEQFF.

This sequence joins TRBV20-1 and TRBJ2-5; 10 positions match TRBD1. V lost 1 base to trimming and J lost 4 bases; unmatched junction nucleotides: 6. This CDR3 comprises 15 residues. The germline CDR1 and CDR2 sequences are DFQATT and SNEGSKA (reference sequence). This chain's CDR3 is CSARAQTGGGETQYF. DNA of the CDR3: TGCAGTGCTAGAGCTCAGACAGGGGGCGGAGAGACCCAGTACTTC.

This clonotype was observed a handful of times. CDR3 bases: TGTGCCAGCAGCCTCGTGCCTTATGGCTACACCTTC. It encodes CASSLVPYGYTF. The J gene is TRBJ1-2, the V gene TRBV12-3 or TRBV12-4; D uncertain. The V end was cut by 6 bases, the J end by 5 bases, with 10 bases between. The CDR3 loop spans 12 amino acids.

The chain's CDR3 is CASSLGAYSNQPQHF. The DNA of the CDR3 is TGTGCCAGCAGCCTCGGAGCCTATAGCAATCAGCCCCAGCATTTT. The chain carries TRBV7-2 and TRBJ1-5, with D unclear. Per the germline V gene, CDR1 is SGHTA and CDR2 is FQGNSA. The CDR3 is 15 amino acids. V was clipped by 5 bases and J by 0 bases, with 11 bases between them.

In its sample, this clonotype was seen a few times. The chain uses TRBV5-1 and TRBJ1-2; D remains unclear. The CDR3 contains 14 residues. V gave up 6 bases and J gave up 0 bases, with 12 bases separating them. Germline V gene sequence: CDR1 SGHRS, CDR2 YFSETQ. CDR3 residues: CASTTDGANYGYTF. CDR3 bases: TGCGCCAGCACCACGGACGGAGCTAACTATGGCTACACCTTC.

This clonotype was observed many times. This sequence joins TRBV4-3 and TRBJ2-6; no firm D call. V lost 0 bases, J lost 2 bases, and 8 bases lay in between. This CDR3 is 16 amino acids long. Germline loops: CDR1 LGHNA, CDR2 YSLEER. This chain's CDR3 is CASSQDQLAGANVLTF. CDR3 coding DNA: TGCGCCAGCAGCCAAGATCAGTTAGCTGGGGCCAACGTCCTGACTTTC.

This clonotype was seen more than once but under ten times. The gene calls are TRBV11-1 and TRBJ2-7; 10 positions agree with TRBD1. Germline CDR1 and CDR2: SGHAT and FQDESV (reference sequence). The CDR3 is 15 residues long. V dropped 5 bases and J dropped 6; count of bases not matched to a gene: 10. This CDR3 reads CASSLARGTGVEQYF. The DNA for the CDR3 is TGTGCCAGCAGCCTCGCCCGGGGGACAGGGGTCGAGCAGTACTTC. Variable domain in full (rest from reference TRBV11-1 and TRBJ2-7): EAEVAQSPRYKITEKSQAVAFWCDPISGHATLYWYRQILGQGPELLVQFQDESVVDDSQLPKDRFSAERLKGVDSTLKIQPAELGDSAMYLCASSLARGTGVEQYFGPGTRLTVT.

This clonotype was counted between two and nine times. V gene TRBV12-3 or TRBV12-4 combines with J gene TRBJ2-7; TRBD1 matches at 11 bases. This CDR3 comprises 15 residues. J was trimmed by 6 bases and V by 5 bases; bases with no gene match: 9. This CDR3 reads CASSMRTGGPGEQYF. The CDR3 bases are TGTGCCAGCAGTATGAGGACAGGGGGCCCTGGCGAGCAGTACTTC.

Concerning this clonotype: A much bigger clone sits one base away, suggesting this may be a read error. This chain's CDR3 is CASSLHTGELFF. The CDR3 coding sequence is TGTGCCAGCAGTTTGCACACCGGGGAGCTGTTTTTT. The chain links TRBV6-2 or TRBV6-3 to TRBJ2-2; D remains unclear. Trimming left V 4 bases short and J 3 bases short, with 3 bases between. This CDR3 comprises 12 residues. Germline V gene sequence: CDR1 MNHEY, CDR2 SVGEGT.

The chain uses TRBV20-1 and TRBJ2-5; 14 bases match TRBD2. Germline V CDR1 and CDR2: DFQATT, SNEGSKA (reference sequence). The CDR3 runs 20 residues. V lost 1 base and J lost 5; bases outside the gene matches: 18. The CDR3 region is CSARAFPQTSGGAMGETQYF. The CDR3 nucleotides read TGCAGTGCTAGAGCTTTCCCCCAGACTAGCGGGGGGGCGATGGGGGAGACCCAGTACTTC.

The chain uses TRBV21-1 and TRBJ2-2; the D call of TRBD2 is as the table states it, not checked on the DNA. TRBV21-1 constitutes a pseudogene. The CDR3 totals 16 residues. CDR3 sequence: CASSTSGGAHTGELFF. The CDR3 nucleotides read TGTGCCAGCTCCACTAGCGGGGGGGCTCACACCGGGGAGCTGTTTTTT.